What follows are 8 T cell receptor beta chains derived from one specimen sequenced in a study of neurological immune-mediated disorders. Regarding time point: technical triplicate 2. TCRdb processed the 5' RACE reads anew with MiXCR; each CDR3 protein has one entry. In the table there are about 59,000 distinct CDR3 sequences, around 24% of which are singletons. The sample was PBMCs. Every receptor here comes from a man in his 60s with HTLV-1-associated myelopathy (HAM/TSP).

The chain links TRBV5-1 to TRBJ1-1; D possibly corresponds to TRBD1 (5 bases). V lost 5 bases and J 6 bases, leaving 14 bases between the germline ends. CDR1 and CDR2 from the germline V gene are SGHRS and YFSETQ. The CDR3 is made up of 13 amino acids. The CDR3 protein is CASRSDITAEAFF. In DNA form, the CDR3 reads TGCGCCAGCAGGTCGGACATTACCGCTGAAGCTTTCTTT.

The chain joins TRBV20-1 to TRBJ2-7, with 10 bases that match TRBD1. V dropped 6 bases and J dropped 4; count of bases not matched to a gene: 9. CDR3 length: 14 amino acids. Germline V lookup: CDR1 DFQATT, CDR2 SNEGSKA (reference sequence). CDR3 sequence reads: CSATRDRGPYEQYF. DNA of the CDR3: TGCAGTGCCACCAGGGACAGGGGTCCTTACGAGCAGTACTTC.

The V gene is TRBV4-1, the J gene TRBJ2-7; no firm D call. The germline V gene has CDR1 MGHRA and CDR2 YSYEKL. The CDR3 covers 15 residues. The ends were cut back, 0 bases at V and 2 bases at J, with 11 bases in the middle. The CDR3 DNA follows: TGCGCCAGCAGCCAAGATCGCATGGGGACCTACGAGCAGTACTTC. Amino acid sequence: CASSQDRMGTYEQYF.

This clonotype was found many times. The chain has TRBV29-1 and TRBJ1-2, with 8 bases matching TRBD1. J gave up 6 bases and V 6 bases, and 12 bases lay outside the gene matches. The CDR3 covers 14 residues. CDR1 SQVTM and CDR2 ANQGSEA come from the germline V gene. The CDR3 coding sequence is TGCAGCGTGGCATCAACAGGGGGTGGCGATGGCTACACCTTC. The encoded protein is CSVASTGGGDGYTF.

The rearrangement uses TRBV28 and TRBJ1-5; possibly TRBD1 for D (6 bases). The CDR3 has 15 amino acids. Germline loops: CDR1 MDHEN, CDR2 SYDVKM. Trimming took 6 bases from V and 6 from J, leaving 18 bases between them. Written as DNA, the CDR3 is TGTGCCAGCAGACAGGTGACAGGCCAGGGTCAGCCCCAGCATTTT. Amino acids: CASRQVTGQGQPQHF.

This clonotype was observed many times. The chain combines TRBV12-3 or TRBV12-4 with TRBJ1-6; TRBD1 agrees at 7 bases. Unmatched junction bases numbered 2, after V lost 5 bases and J lost 7 bases. CDR3 length equals 13 residues. The CDR3 loop is CASSDRENSPLHF. The CDR3 DNA sequence: TGTGCCAGCAGTGACAGGGAAAATTCACCCCTCCACTTT.

This clonotype is termed medium-sized. V is TRBV10-1 and J is TRBJ1-1, with a tentative D call TRBD1 (5 bases). Trimming took off 5 bases at V and 6 bases at J, with 22 bases between the two ends. Per germline, CDR1 WNHNN and CDR2 SYGVQD (reference sequence). The CDR3 runs 16 residues. The CDR3: CASSPGRGNILSEAFF. The CDR3 DNA reads TGCGCCAGCAGTCCGGGACGGGGAAACATACTTTCTGAAGCTTTCTTT.

This chain uses TRBV5-5 with TRBJ1-1; D remains unclear. The CDR3 has 14 residues. The V gene's germline CDR1 is SGHKS and CDR2 YYEKEE (reference sequence). The germline V and J ends were trimmed by 0 bases and 5 bases, with 11 bases remaining between them. CDR3 bases: TGTGCCAGCAGCTTGGTCGGGAGGCAAACTGAAGCTTTCTTT. This encodes CASSLVGRQTEAFF.